The 18 T cell receptor beta chains reported below all come from one sample, sequenced in a study of T cell responses to AZD1222 COVID-19 vaccine. Clones were read by immunoSEQ multiplex PCR, and TCRdb kept only the in-frame ones, dropping some. This sample has 96,000 or so clones, with 89% found just once. The source was peripheral blood, collected on day 0 of AZD1222 vaccination. These receptors were taken from an adult in good health.

This sequence joins TRBV30 and TRBJ1-2; D possibly corresponds to TRBD1 (6 bases). The CDR3 extends over 12 amino acids. Looked up from germline, CDR1 is GTSNPN and CDR2 is SVGIG (reference sequence). V lost 5 bases and J lost 4, with 11 bases in between. This chain's CDR3 is CAWGTPVYGYTF. CDR3 coding DNA: TGTGCCTGGGGGACACCGGTCTATGGCTACACCTTC.

The J gene is TRBJ1-5, the V gene TRBV6-6; no clear D gene. The germline V gene has CDR1 MNHNY and CDR2 SVGAGI (reference sequence). The CDR3 loop spans 16 amino acids. Trimming took 0 bases from V and 4 from J, leaving 13 bases between them. The CDR3 here is CASSYSRQLTNQPQHF. In nucleotides, the CDR3 is TGTGCCAGCAGTTACTCAAGGCAGCTGACTAATCAGCCCCAGCATTTT.

The rearrangement uses TRBV12-5 and TRBJ1-1; maybe TRBD1 (6 bases). From germline, CDR1 is LGHNT and CDR2 FRNRAP. The CDR3 is made up of 15 amino acids. Between the trimmed V and J ends, which lost 7 bases and 4 bases, there was a span of 19 bases. The CDR3 DNA follows: TGTGCTAGTGCGCCGGTAGGGGGAGGATCCACTGAAGCTTTCTTT. Protein: CASAPVGGGSTEAFF.

The chain couples TRBV27 to TRBJ1-1, with D unresolved. This CDR3 spans 13 amino acids. With 2 bases removed from V and 1 base from J, the gap between germline ends came to 5 bases. Per the germline V gene, CDR1 is MNHEY and CDR2 is SMNVEV (reference sequence). The CDR3 region is CASSLKANTEAFF. As DNA, the CDR3 is TGTGCCAGCAGTTTAAAGGCGAACACTGAAGCTTTCTTT.

The rearrangement joins TRBV5-4 to TRBJ2-7; 8 nucleotides line up with TRBD2. Germline-derived CDR1 and CDR2 are SGHNT and YYREEE (reference sequence). The CDR3 is 12 amino acids. After removal of 10 bases from V and 0 bases from J, the junction contained 3 bases not matched to a gene. The CDR3 here is CAAGLDSYEQYF. CDR3 DNA sequence: TGTGCCGCGGGACTAGACTCCTACGAGCAGTACTTC.

V is TRBV11-2 and J is TRBJ2-7; 9 nucleotides match TRBD1. This CDR3 has 15 residues. The J segment lost 3 bases and the V segment lost 3 bases, leaving 6 bases of the junction unmatched. From germline, CDR1 is SGHAT and CDR2 FQNNGV. CDR3 in DNA: TGTGCCAGCAGCTTTCCGGGACAGGGATACTACGAGCAGTACTTC. Encoded protein: CASSFPGQGYYEQYF.

The chain uses TRBV3-1 (or the pseudogene TRBV3-2) and TRBJ1-1; possible D gene TRBD1, 6 bases. The CDR3 has 13 residues. Per the germline V gene, CDR1 is LGHDT and CDR2 is YNNKEL (reference sequence). Between the trimmed V and J ends, which lost 4 bases and 6 bases, there was a span of 12 bases. CDR3 protein: CASSRGGWSEAFF. The CDR3 bases are TGTGCCAGCAGCCGAGGGGGATGGTCTGAAGCTTTCTTT.

The J gene is TRBJ1-6, the V gene TRBV14; D may be TRBD1 (5 bases). Per the germline V gene, CDR1 is SGHDN and CDR2 is FVKESK. V was clipped by 4 bases and J by 7 bases, with 8 bases between them. The CDR3 is 13 amino acids. CDR3 in amino acids: CASSRDANSPLHF. The DNA for the CDR3 is TGTGCCAGCAGCCGGGACGCAAATTCACCCCTCCACTTT.

The J gene is TRBJ1-3, the V gene TRBV7-2, with TRBD1 identical over 9 bases. The CDR3 is made up of 20 amino acids. Germline V gives CDR1 SGHTA, CDR2 FQGNSA. V lost 0 bases and J lost 2; bases outside the gene matches: 14. The CDR3 region is CASSLASFPGQGLAGNTIYF. CDR3 bases: TGTGCCAGCAGCTTAGCCTCATTCCCGGGACAGGGTTTGGCTGGAAACACCATATATTTT. The full variable domain, rest sourced from reference TRBV7-2 and TRBJ1-3, is GAGVSQSPSNKVTEKGKDVELRCDPISGHTALYWYRQSLGQGLEFLIYFQGNSAPDKSGLPSDRFSAERTGGSVSTLTIQRTQQEDSAVYLCASSLASFPGQGLAGNTIYFGEGSWLTVV.

In its sample, this clone was seen once. The chain uses TRBV9 and TRBJ1-1, with TRBD1 matching over 8 bases. This CDR3 comprises 14 residues. CDR1 SGDLS and CDR2 YYNGEE come from the germline V gene. The trim removed 2 bases at V and 1 base at J, leaving 1 base unmatched. The CDR3 DNA is TGTGCCAGCAGCGTCGGGACAGGGAACACTGAAGCTTTCTTT. Amino acids: CASSVGTGNTEAFF.

The chain carries TRBV6-5 and TRBJ1-5, with TRBD1 identical over 7 bases. Per the germline V gene, CDR1 is MNHEY and CDR2 is SVGAGI. After removal of 4 bases from V and 0 bases from J, the junction contained 6 bases not matched to a gene. The CDR3 loop spans 16 amino acids. CDR3 residues: CASSSLGQYSNQPQHF. The CDR3 bases are TGTGCCAGCAGTTCCTTGGGACAGTATAGCAATCAGCCCCAGCATTTT.

The rearrangement uses TRBV19 and TRBJ2-2, with D hard to call. In germline, CDR1 is LNHDA, CDR2 SQIVND (reference sequence). V gave up 4 bases and J gave up 5 bases, with 14 bases separating them. This CDR3 has 15 amino acids. This CDR3 reads CASSNWILMTGELFF. The CDR3 DNA is TGTGCCAGTAGTAATTGGATTTTGATGACCGGGGAGCTGTTTTTT.

CDR3: CASSNRGGNQPQHF. As DNA, the CDR3 is TGTGCCAGCAGTAACAGGGGGGGCAATCAGCCCCAGCATTTT. The rearrangement links TRBV2 to TRBJ1-5, with 8 bases identical to TRBD1. Trimming took 5 bases from V and 2 from J; bases not matched to a gene: 2. There are 14 residues in the CDR3. Looked up from germline, CDR1 is SNHLY and CDR2 is FYNNEI.

The genes are TRBV3-1 (or the pseudogene TRBV3-2) and TRBJ2-7; 13 bases line up with TRBD2. This CDR3 contains 20 residues. Unmatched junction bases numbered 15, after V lost 3 bases and J lost 1 base. The germline gives CDR1 LGHDT, CDR2 YNNKEL (reference sequence). CDR3 nucleotides: TGTGCCAGCAGCCAGACGTGGCTTAGGACTAGCGGGGGAGTATCCTACGAGCAGTACTTC. This gives the protein CASSQTWLRTSGGVSYEQYF.

CDR3 amino acids: CASSLRNGEPQHF. In DNA form, the CDR3 reads TGTGCCAGCAGTTTAAGGAACGGTGAGCCCCAGCATTTT. The V gene is TRBV27, the J gene TRBJ1-5; no definite D call. V was clipped by 2 bases and J by 8 bases, with 10 bases between them. Germline CDR1 and CDR2: MNHEY and SMNVEV (reference sequence). The CDR3 is 13 amino acids.

The genes are TRBV27 and TRBJ1-5, with D uncertain. There are 14 residues in the CDR3. Germline CDR1 is MNHEY and CDR2 is SMNVEV (reference sequence). Between the trimmed V and J ends, which lost 6 bases and 0 bases, there was a span of 9 bases. The CDR3 reads CASRDMYSNQPQHF. The CDR3, as DNA: TGTGCCAGCAGAGATATGTATAGCAATCAGCCCCAGCATTTT.

The V and J genes are TRBV4-3 and TRBJ2-2, with D maybe TRBD2 (6 bases). The V gene lost 0 bases and the J gene lost 7 bases, with 21 bases spanning the gap. The length of the CDR3 is 18 residues. Germline V gives CDR1 LGHNA, CDR2 YSLEER. CDR3 protein: CASSQDTFRASAHGELFF. CDR3 coding DNA: TGCGCCAGCAGCCAAGATACCTTCCGGGCTAGCGCGCACGGGGAGCTGTTTTTT.

This clone came up a few times. The V and J genes are TRBV5-1 and TRBJ2-1; D possibly matches TRBD1 or TRBD2 (5 bases each). The germline V gene has CDR1 SGHRS and CDR2 YFSETQ. Deletions cut 0 bases from V and 5 bases from J, with 9 bases between. The CDR3 loop spans 14 amino acids. In DNA form, the CDR3 reads TGCGCCAGCAGCTTGGGGGACGGCCACAATGAGCAGTTCTTC. It yields the protein CASSLGDGHNEQFF.